Listed below are T cell receptor beta chains from one sample, sequenced in a study of cytomegalovirus exposure and HLA in healthy donors. Some clones are missing from TCRdb's copy, which holds only in-frame ones; the method was immunoSEQ multiplex PCR. The table records 100,000 to 150,000 clones, roughly three quarters of them present only once. Sequencing was carried out using PBMCs. The source is a man under 40 in good health and CMV-seropositive. Both conserved end residues are part of each CDR3. Fields, in order: CDR3 length, V gene, J gene, D gene, clone size, CDR3 protein, CDR3 DNA. D genes are given only for firm matches. The listing skips clone size in some rows; elsewhere it reads once, few, many or a size class.

18	TRBV7-9	TRBJ2-5	TRBD1	-	CASSLGALTGRGQETQYF	TGTGCCAGCAGCTTAGGGGCCCTGACAGGGAGAGGCCAAGAGACCCAGTACTTC
12	TRBV29-1	TRBJ2-5	-	-	CSVGSVRETQYF	TGCAGCGTTGGTTCGGTTAGAGAGACCCAGTACTTC
18	TRBV27	TRBJ2-6	-	-	CASAPDSTVRSGANVLTF	TGTGCCAGCGCTCCCGACAGTACGGTTCGCTCTGGGGCCAACGTCCTGACTTTC
16	TRBV14	TRBJ2-1	TRBD2	-	CASSRTGGRTYNEQFF	TGTGCCAGCAGCCGAACGGGCGGGAGGACCTACAATGAGCAGTTCTTC
14	TRBV7-9	TRBJ1-1	-	few	CASILDTMNTEAFF	TGTGCCAGCATCCTTGACACCATGAACACTGAAGCTTTCTTT
13	TRBV4-1	TRBJ2-3	-	-	CASSQDPSDTQYF	TGCGCCAGCAGCCAAGATCCCTCAGATACGCAGTATTTT
14	TRBV15	TRBJ1-1	-	few	CATSRGGQNTEAFF	TGTGCCACCAGCAGAGGAGGCCAGAACACTGAAGCTTTCTTT
13	TRBV10-2	TRBJ1-1	-	few	CASSEFVNTEAFF	TGCGCCAGCAGTGAATTCGTGAACACTGAAGCTTTCTTT
17	TRBV29-1	TRBJ2-3	-	-	CSVEDRGSSGWTDTQYF	TGCAGCGTTGAAGATCGGGGGAGTAGCGGATGGACAGATACGCAGTATTTT
15	TRBV11-2	TRBJ1-2	TRBD1	-	CASSLNDRGFYGYTF	TGTGCCAGCAGCCTCAATGACAGGGGATTCTATGGCTACACCTTC
15	TRBV5-1	TRBJ2-5	TRBD1	-	CASSWEGTGKETQYF	TGCGCCAGCAGCTGGGAAGGGACAGGGAAAGAGACCCAGTACTTC
18	TRBV4-3	TRBJ2-1	TRBD2	few	CASSQDPGTSAINNEQFF	TGCGCCAGCAGCCAAGATCCCGGGACTAGCGCTATCAACAATGAGCAGTTCTTC
14	TRBV5-1	TRBJ1-4	-	-	CASSLSPGGEKLFF	TGCGCCAGCAGCCTCAGCCCTGGGGGGGAAAAACTGTTTTTT
13	TRBV27	TRBJ2-7	-	-	CASGPTGTYEQYF	TGTGCCAGCGGCCCGACAGGAACCTACGAGCAGTACTTC
15	TRBV5-4	TRBJ2-4	-	-	CASSQGREGRFLQHF	TGTGCCAGCAGCCAGGGGAGGGAGGGTCGCTTCCTTCAGCACTTC
13	TRBV9	TRBJ2-5	-	-	CASSVEHTGTQYF	TGTGCCAGCAGCGTAGAACATACAGGGACCCAGTACTTC
13	TRBV6-5	TRBJ2-1	-	-	CASGTPSYNEQFF	TGTGCCAGCGGGACTCCCTCGTACAATGAGCAGTTCTTC
13	TRBV4-3	TRBJ2-7	-	-	CASSQAQGYEQYF	TGCGCCAGCAGCCAAGCACAGGGATACGAGCAGTACTTC
16	TRBV11-2	TRBJ2-3	TRBD1	-	CASSLGGQLSTDTQYF	TGTGCCAGCAGCTTAGGGGGACAGCTTAGCACAGATACGCAGTATTTT
14	TRBV5-6	TRBJ2-7	TRBD1	-	CASSFGTGLYEQYF	TGTGCCAGCAGCTTCGGGACAGGGCTTTACGAGCAGTACTTC
13	TRBV5-1	TRBJ2-7	-	-	CASSLEPGREQYF	TGCGCCAGCAGCTTGGAGCCAGGGAGGGAGCAGTACTTC
15	TRBV9	TRBJ2-7	TRBD1	once	CASSVAGTGGDEQYF	TGTGCCAGCAGCGTAGCCGGGACAGGGGGCGACGAGCAGTACTTC
15	TRBV2	TRBJ2-7	TRBD2	-	CASRRGLAVDYEQYF	TGTGCCAGCAGGAGAGGACTAGCGGTGGACTACGAGCAGTACTTC
15	TRBV4-1	TRBJ2-7	-	-	CASSQVLRGTYEQYF	TGCGCCAGCAGCCAAGTACTACGGGGGACCTACGAGCAGTACTTC
15	TRBV2	TRBJ2-5	TRBD1	-	CASSEGGNRGETQYF	TGTGCCAGCAGTGAAGGGGGGAACAGGGGGGAGACCCAGTACTTC
16	TRBV5-1	TRBJ2-7	-	-	CASSVFRQGTFYEQYF	TGCGCCAGCTCCGTATTTAGGCAGGGTACCTTCTACGAGCAGTACTTC
16	TRBV5-1	TRBJ2-1	TRBD2	-	CASSPGTSGPREEQFF	TGCGCCAGCAGCCCCGGGACTAGCGGCCCACGTGAGGAGCAGTTCTTC
15	TRBV7-8	TRBJ1-4	-	-	CASSLAGLQGEKLFF	TGTGCCAGCAGCTTAGCGGGTTTACAGGGTGAAAAACTGTTTTTT
14	TRBV6-1	TRBJ2-7	-	-	CASAWRAYSYEQYF	TGTGCCAGCGCGTGGCGGGCCTACTCCTACGAGCAGTACTTC
13	TRBV10-3	TRBJ1-1	-	-	CAINKDGGTEAFF	TGTGCCATCAATAAAGACGGCGGCACTGAAGCTTTCTTT
14	TRBV19	TRBJ1-1	TRBD1	-	CASSIGTDNTEAFF	TGTGCCAGTAGTATCGGGACAGATAACACTGAAGCTTTCTTT
12	TRBV6-5	TRBJ2-1	TRBD1	-	CASSVQGSEQFF	TGTGCCAGCAGTGTACAGGGGAGTGAGCAGTTCTTC
14	TRBV27	TRBJ2-7	TRBD2	-	CASSLGTSGYEQYF	TGTGCCAGCAGTTTAGGGACTAGCGGCTACGAGCAGTACTTC
15	TRBV5-1	TRBJ1-5	-	-	CASSLSGGQGQPQHF	TGCGCCAGCAGCTTGAGCGGGGGGCAGGGACAGCCCCAGCATTTT
15	TRBV7-2	TRBJ2-7	TRBD1	-	CASSLQGLLNYEQYF	TGTGCCAGCAGTCTACAGGGGTTACTCAATTACGAGCAGTACTTC
13	TRBV28	TRBJ2-7	-	-	CASSTTVSYEQYF	TGTGCCAGCAGCACGACAGTTTCCTACGAGCAGTACTTC
14	TRBV4-3	TRBJ2-5	-	-	CASSQGVATETQYF	TGCGCCAGCAGCCAAGGGGTAGCCACCGAGACCCAGTACTTC
18	TRBV11-2	TRBJ2-3	-	-	CASSLDFRVSTSTDTQYF	TGTGCCAGCAGCTTAGATTTTCGAGTTTCAACTAGCACAGATACGCAGTATTTT
15	TRBV7-6	TRBJ2-2	-	-	CASSQGASRTGELFF	TGTGCCAGCAGCCAAGGGGCCAGCCGGACCGGGGAGCTGTTTTTT
16	TRBV4-3	TRBJ2-6	-	few	CASSLDPSSGANVLTF	TGCGCCAGCAGCCTAGATCCTAGCTCTGGGGCCAACGTCCTGACTTTC
15	TRBV6-4	TRBJ2-1	-	-	CASSDVSRAINEQFF	TGTGCCAGCAGTGATGTGTCCAGGGCAATAAATGAGCAGTTCTTC
15	TRBV4-3	TRBJ1-1	-	-	CASSQGGGENTEAFF	TGCGCCAGCAGCCAAGGAGGAGGGGAGAACACTGAAGCTTTCTTT
14	TRBV4-1	TRBJ1-3	TRBD1	few	CASSQWTGRNTIYF	TGCGCCAGCAGCCAATGGACAGGACGAAACACCATATATTTT
14	TRBV7-9	TRBJ2-3	-	few	CASSPASASGTQYF	TGTGCCAGCAGCCCCGCTTCGGCGAGCGGTACGCAGTATTTT
15	TRBV25-1	TRBJ1-2	-	-	CASSEFLGADIGYTF	TGTGCCAGCAGTGAATTTCTAGGGGCCGACATTGGCTACACCTTC
14	TRBV9	TRBJ2-1	-	-	CASSVEGDLTEQFF	TGTGCCAGCAGCGTAGAGGGAGACCTAACCGAGCAGTTCTTC
14	TRBV5-1	TRBJ1-3	-	-	CASRESGTGNTIYF	TGCGCCAGCAGGGAGTCGGGAACTGGAAACACCATATATTTT
15	TRBV5-6	TRBJ1-1	TRBD1	-	CASSPRQGQSTEAFF	TGTGCCAGCAGCCCCCGACAGGGACAGAGCACTGAAGCTTTCTTT